This T cell receptor (beta chain) appears in the sequencing data of a study of early T cells in non-severe SARS-CoV-2 infection. Separate cDNA molecules each had unique molecular identifiers attached to them. Using its own MiXCR run on the 5' RACE reads, TCRdb lists one record per CDR3 protein. The sample shows approximately 33,000 distinct CDR3 sequences, 3% to 4.5% of them seen only once. Notes on the study in general: In VDJdb matching, anti-spike CD8 responses were favored while private and CD4 specificities went missing.

The sample holds many counts of this clonotype. Its antigen is as yet unknown. This receptor was identified in an adult who was a healthcare worker with PCR-confirmed SARS-CoV-2 infection or an uninfected control (not recorded which). Sample: whole blood.

The CDR3 loop reads CASSSVDSRTDTQYF. CDR3 nucleotides: TGTGCCAGCAGCTCCGTAGATAGTCGTACAGATACGCAGTATTTT. The chain recombines TRBV7-2 with TRBJ2-3; no reliable D call. Germline lookup yields CDR1 SGHTA and CDR2 FQGNSA. The CDR3 consists of 15 residues. V dropped 4 bases and J dropped 3 bases, with 14 bases sitting between them.